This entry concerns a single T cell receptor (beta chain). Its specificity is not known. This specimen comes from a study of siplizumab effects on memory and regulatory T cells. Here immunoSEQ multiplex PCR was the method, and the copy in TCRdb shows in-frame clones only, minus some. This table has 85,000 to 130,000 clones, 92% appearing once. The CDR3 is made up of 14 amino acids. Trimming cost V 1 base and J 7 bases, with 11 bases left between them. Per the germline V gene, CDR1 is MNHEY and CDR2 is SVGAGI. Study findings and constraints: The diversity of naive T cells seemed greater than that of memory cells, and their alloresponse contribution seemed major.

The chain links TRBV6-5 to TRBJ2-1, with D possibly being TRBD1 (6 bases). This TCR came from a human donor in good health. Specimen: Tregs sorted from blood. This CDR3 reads CASSYLAGENEQFF. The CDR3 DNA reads TGTGCCAGCAGTTACTTGGCAGGGGAAAATGAGCAGTTCTTC.